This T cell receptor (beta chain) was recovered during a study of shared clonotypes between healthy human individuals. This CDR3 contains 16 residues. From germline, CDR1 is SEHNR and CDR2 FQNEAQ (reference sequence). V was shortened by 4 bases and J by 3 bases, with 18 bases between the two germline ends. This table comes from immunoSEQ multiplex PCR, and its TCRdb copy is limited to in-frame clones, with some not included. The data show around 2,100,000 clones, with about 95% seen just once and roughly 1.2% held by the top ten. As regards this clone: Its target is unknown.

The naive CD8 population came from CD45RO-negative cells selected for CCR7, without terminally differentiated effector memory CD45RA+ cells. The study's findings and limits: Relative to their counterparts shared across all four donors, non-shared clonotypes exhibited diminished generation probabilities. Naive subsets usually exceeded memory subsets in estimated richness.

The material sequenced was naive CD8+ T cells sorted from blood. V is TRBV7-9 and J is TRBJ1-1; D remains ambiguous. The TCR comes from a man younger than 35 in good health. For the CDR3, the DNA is TGTGCCAGCAGCTCGCTTCAGACCCAGTGGTACACTGAAGCTTTCTTT. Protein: CASSSLQTQWYTEAFF.